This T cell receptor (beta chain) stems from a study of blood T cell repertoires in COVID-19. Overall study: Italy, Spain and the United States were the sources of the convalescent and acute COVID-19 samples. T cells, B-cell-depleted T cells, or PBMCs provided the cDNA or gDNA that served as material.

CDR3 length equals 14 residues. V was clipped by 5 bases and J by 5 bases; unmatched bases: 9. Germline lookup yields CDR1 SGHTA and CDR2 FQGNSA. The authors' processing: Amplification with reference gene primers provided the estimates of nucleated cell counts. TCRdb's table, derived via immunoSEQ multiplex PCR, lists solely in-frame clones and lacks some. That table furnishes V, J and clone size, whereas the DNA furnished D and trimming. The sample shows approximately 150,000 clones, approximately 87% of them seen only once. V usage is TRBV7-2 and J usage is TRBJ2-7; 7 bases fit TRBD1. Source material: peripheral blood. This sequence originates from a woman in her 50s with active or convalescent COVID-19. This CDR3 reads CASSLRWQGDEQYF. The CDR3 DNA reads TGTGCCAGCAGCCTTAGATGGCAGGGGGACGAGCAGTACTTC.